A single sample gave rise to the 16 T cell receptor beta chains below, sequenced in a study of cytomegalovirus exposure and HLA in healthy donors. The PCR was carried out with 60 Vbeta primers and 13 Jbeta primers. TCRdb's table, derived via immunoSEQ multiplex PCR, lists solely in-frame clones and lacks some. In the table there are 95,000 to 100,000 clones, 76% of which are singletons. Sequenced material: PBMCs. The source is a man in his forties in good health and CMV-seronegative.

In its sample, this clone was seen a few times. Other DNA sequences in this sample translate to the same CDR3. V gene TRBV27 combines with J gene TRBJ1-2; no reliable D call. Looked up from germline, CDR1 is MNHEY and CDR2 is SMNVEV (reference sequence). The CDR3 length is 11 residues. V was clipped by 5 bases and J by 4 bases, with 5 bases between them. CDR3 bases: TGTGCCAGCAGTCCAGGCTATGGCTACACCTTC. Protein product: CASSPGYGYTF.

CDR3 sequence reads: CASSLLGRSAYEQYF. In DNA, the CDR3 is TGTGCCAGCAGTTTATTAGGGAGGTCCGCCTACGAGCAGTACTTC. The rearrangement uses TRBV27 and TRBJ2-7, with D possibly TRBD2 on 6 matching bases. The germline V and J ends were trimmed by 1 base and 2 bases, with 12 bases remaining between them. The CDR3 covers 15 residues. The germline gives CDR1 MNHEY, CDR2 SMNVEV (reference sequence).

This clone was recorded once. The chain joins TRBV28 to TRBJ2-7; 7 nucleotides align to TRBD1. Losses at the gene ends were 6 bases for V and 2 bases for J; bases not matched to a gene: 10. The CDR3 covers 15 residues. CDR1 and CDR2 from the germline V gene are MDHEN and SYDVKM. The CDR3 DNA reads as TGTGCCAGCAGCTCAGCCGGGACAGAAGCCTACGAGCAGTACTTC. This translates into CASSSAGTEAYEQYF.

This clone is a singleton in its sample. This chain uses TRBV7-8 with TRBJ2-3; 10 positions agree with TRBD2. Germline CDR1 and CDR2: SGHVS and FQNEAQ. With V trimmed by 3 bases and J by 7 bases, 7 bases remained unmatched. The CDR3 contains 15 residues. The CDR3 loop is CASSFSGGRENTQYF. The DNA for the CDR3 is TGTGCCAGCAGCTTTAGCGGGGGGCGAGAAAATACGCAGTATTTT.

The genes are TRBV19 and TRBJ2-2; D not certain. The length of the CDR3 is 14 residues. V was pared by 3 bases and J by 5 bases, with 10 bases between. Per germline, CDR1 LNHDA and CDR2 SQIVND (reference sequence). This CDR3 reads CASSMYVTTGELFF. The CDR3 nucleotides are TGTGCCAGTAGTATGTACGTGACTACCGGGGAGCTGTTTTTT.

This chain uses TRBV2 with TRBJ2-2, with 7 positions matching TRBD1. Trimming cost V 7 bases and J 2 bases; bases outside gene matches: 4. Per germline, CDR1 SNHLY and CDR2 FYNNEI. This CDR3 region has 14 residues. The CDR3 nucleotides read TGTGCCAGCAAGGGGGCGATTAACACCGGGGAGCTGTTTTTT. Translation: CASKGAINTGELFF.

The J gene is TRBJ2-1, the V gene TRBV29-1, with 12 bases that match TRBD1. After removal of 7 bases from V and 10 bases from J, the junction contained 8 bases not matched to a gene. The CDR3 spans 13 residues. Germline values: CDR1 SQVTM, CDR2 ANQGSEA. CDR3 amino acids: CSGGGTGGREQFF. CDR3 DNA: TGCAGCGGGGGGGGGACAGGGGGCAGGGAGCAGTTCTTC.

The chain is built from TRBV30 and TRBJ2-1; 8 bases align to TRBD2. The CDR3 covers 14 residues. V gave up 4 bases and J gave up 6 bases; unmatched junction bases: 8. Germline values: CDR1 GTSNPN, CDR2 SVGIG (reference sequence). CDR3 in amino acids: CAWKVGTSVNEQFF. CDR3 coding DNA: TGTGCCTGGAAGGTGGGGACTAGTGTCAATGAGCAGTTCTTC.

The chain has TRBV11-2 and TRBJ2-1, with 11 nucleotides matching TRBD2. With V trimmed by 5 bases and J by 2 bases, 5 bases remained unmatched. CDR1 SGHAT and CDR2 FQNNGV come from the germline V gene. CDR3 length: 16 amino acids. The CDR3 sequence: CASSPTTSGTYNEQFF. Written as DNA, the CDR3 is TGTGCCAGCAGCCCAACGACTAGCGGGACCTACAATGAGCAGTTCTTC.

The CDR3 region has the DNA TGTGCCAGCAGTTTTTCCTTCCGTAGGGCGGGAGTGGGTGATACGCAGTATTTT. This gives the protein CASSFSFRRAGVGDTQYF. The chain carries TRBV27 and TRBJ2-3, with TRBD2 matching over 7 bases. Germline V gene lookup returns CDR1 MNHEY and CDR2 SMNVEV (reference sequence). The CDR3 is made up of 18 amino acids. With 3 bases clipped from V and 6 bases from J, the junction kept 18 bases outside the gene matches.

The rearrangement joins TRBV13 to TRBJ1-5; D is unresolved. Trimming took off 0 bases at V and 8 bases at J, with 11 bases between the two ends. In germline, CDR1 is PRHDT, CDR2 FYEKMQ (reference sequence). CDR3 length: 14 residues. CDR3 in amino acids: CASSLGRGTKPQHF. In DNA form, the CDR3 reads TGTGCCAGCAGCTTAGGGCGGGGTACTAAGCCCCAGCATTTT.

With regard to this clone: At one boundary the junction diverges from the germline segment, which might be a read error. The genes are TRBV6-1 and TRBJ2-7, with TRBD2 matching over 8 bases. CDR1 is MNHNS, CDR2 SASEGT, per germline. CDR3 length: 14 residues. The CDR3 bases are TGTGCCAGCAGTAGGACTAGCAGCTCCTACGAGCAGTGCTTC. Protein sequence: CASSRTSSSYEQCF.

V gene TRBV28 combines with J gene TRBJ2-3, with 7 bases that match TRBD1. Germline V gene lookup returns CDR1 MDHEN and CDR2 SYDVKM. V gave up 1 base and J gave up 14 bases; unmatched junction bases: 12. The CDR3 consists of 14 residues. The CDR3, as DNA: TGTGCCAGCAGTTTATTCCAAGCCGGGACAGATGCGTATTTT. Translated, it gives CASSLFQAGTDAYF.

This clone was counted a few times. J is TRBJ2-5 and V is TRBV10-1; 13 nucleotides agree with TRBD2. The CDR3 length is 13 residues. The ends lost 10 bases at V and 11 bases at J; junction bases unmatched: 10. CDR1 WNHNN and CDR2 SYGVQD come from the germline V gene (reference sequence). In nucleotides, the CDR3 is TGCGCCACCGAGGGACTAGCGGGAAATGAGCAGTACTTC. Translated, it gives CATEGLAGNEQYF.

V usage is TRBV2 and J usage is TRBJ2-2, with 7 bases aligning to TRBD1. J was trimmed by 8 bases and V by 2 bases; bases with no gene match: 2. Germline CDR1 and CDR2: SNHLY and FYNNEI. The CDR3 has 13 amino acids. This chain's CDR3 is CASSERQGGELFF. The CDR3 DNA is TGTGCCAGCAGTGAAAGACAGGGAGGGGAGCTGTTTTTT.

The chain is built from TRBV7-9 and TRBJ2-7, with 8 bases fitting TRBD1. V lost 6 bases to trimming and J lost 0 bases; unmatched junction nucleotides: 4. Per germline, CDR1 SEHNR and CDR2 FQNEAQ (reference sequence). The CDR3 is made up of 14 amino acids. DNA of the CDR3: TGTGCCAGCAGGCGGACAGGGAGCTCCTACGAGCAGTACTTC. Encoded protein: CASRRTGSSYEQYF. The complete variable domain, with remaining parts taken from reference TRBV7-9 and TRBJ2-7, reads DTGVSQNPRHKITKRGQNVTFRCDPISEHNRLYWYRQTLGQGPEFLTYFQNEAQLEKSRLLSDRFSAERPKGSFSTLEIQRTEQGDSAMYLCASRRTGSSYEQYFGPGTRLTVT.